The 15 T cell receptor beta chains given below trace back to one sample, sequenced in a study of blood T cell repertoires in COVID-19. Repertoires were generated with immunoSEQ multiplex PCR, while TCRdb's copy carries only in-frame clones and drops some. The sample consists of hundreds of thousands of clones, 85% to 90% of them appearing once. Material: PBMCs or T cells enriched from blood (not recorded which). The receptors shown here come from a woman aged 18-29 years who had recovered from COVID-19.

The chain couples TRBV10-2 to TRBJ1-3; D not resolved. There are 14 residues in the CDR3. Germline CDR1 WSHSY, CDR2 SAAADI. V was pared by 5 bases and J by 0 bases, with 8 bases between. The CDR3 nucleotides read TGCGCCAGCAGTTTCCAACTCTCTGGAAACACCATATATTTT. Protein product: CASSFQLSGNTIYF.

V is TRBV5-1 and J is TRBJ2-1; the match to TRBD1 covers 9 bases. The CDR3 has 14 residues. Germline V lookup: CDR1 SGHRS, CDR2 YFSETQ. J gave up 5 bases and V 4 bases, and 4 bases lay outside the gene matches. Written as DNA, the CDR3 is TGCGCCAGCAGCATACAGGGGGCGGACAATGAGCAGTTCTTC. Its translation: CASSIQGADNEQFF.

This chain uses TRBV10-3 with TRBJ2-3, with 8 bases that match TRBD2. The CDR3 has 16 residues. V shed 2 bases, J shed 5 bases, and the junction held 9 bases outside the gene matches. Germline V CDR1 and CDR2: ENHRY, SYGVKD. The CDR3: CAISERSPGGLDTQYF. The CDR3 region has the DNA TGTGCCATCAGTGAGCGGTCGCCGGGGGGGCTAGATACGCAGTATTTT.

V and J are TRBV7-9 and TRBJ1-3; D unclear. This CDR3 comprises 16 residues. Germline CDR1 SEHNR, CDR2 FQNEAQ (reference sequence). V lost 4 bases and J lost 1, with 14 bases in between. In nucleotides, the CDR3 is TGTGCCAGCAGCTCGTTTAGTCGGGAATCTGGAAACACCATATATTTT. Protein sequence: CASSSFSRESGNTIYF.

The chain employs TRBV10-3 and TRBJ2-1, with 7 bases aligning to TRBD2. The CDR3 is 14 residues long. Germline V gene data show CDR1 as ENHRY and CDR2 as SYGVKD. The trim removed 0 bases at V and 6 bases at J, leaving 2 bases unmatched. The CDR3 nucleotides read TGTGCCATCAGTGAGTCGACGGGGGGCAATGAGCAGTTCTTC. Protein sequence: CAISESTGGNEQFF.

This clone was picked up many times. The CDR3 sequence: CASSLDSYNQPQHF. CDR3 sequence (DNA): TGTGCCAGCAGCTTAGACAGCTACAATCAGCCCCAGCATTTT. The chain is built from TRBV7-8 and TRBJ1-5; D gene unclear. Germline V gives CDR1 SGHVS, CDR2 FQNEAQ. The CDR3 totals 14 residues. Trimming pared 1 base from V and 3 bases from J, leaving 7 bases between.

The CDR3 protein is CASSLELGYGYTF. The CDR3 DNA reads TGCGCCAGCAGCTTGGAGCTCGGCTATGGCTACACCTTC. The chain recombines TRBV5-1 with TRBJ1-2; D not resolved. This CDR3 is built from 13 residues. CDR1 SGHRS and CDR2 YFSETQ come from the germline V gene. Trimming stripped 0 bases from V and 4 bases from J, with 7 bases between.

The genes are TRBV10-3 and TRBJ1-2; D gene unclear. Trimming took 4 bases from V and 4 from J, leaving 10 bases between them. Germline-derived CDR1 and CDR2 are ENHRY and SYGVKD. This CDR3 spans 13 amino acids. The CDR3 bases are TGTGCCATCAGTGTGCACCGGAGCTATGGCTACACCTTC. Translated: CAISVHRSYGYTF.

The chain couples TRBV30 to TRBJ2-3; 9 bases align to TRBD2. In germline, CDR1 is GTSNPN, CDR2 SVGIG (reference sequence). Germline trimming cut 5 bases from V and 5 bases from J; bases unmatched to any gene: 14. The length of the CDR3 is 16 residues. DNA of the CDR3: TGTGCCTGGTCGATGGAGACGCGGGGGGGCGGAGATACGCAGTATTTT. Amino acid sequence: CAWSMETRGGGDTQYF.

V usage is TRBV20-1 and J usage is TRBJ1-2; maybe TRBD1 (6 bases). From germline, CDR1 is DFQATT and CDR2 SNEGSKA (reference sequence). Between the trimmed V and J ends, which lost 6 bases and 13 bases, there was a span of 12 bases. The CDR3 length is 9 residues. The CDR3 spells CSASRGATF. As DNA, the CDR3 is TGCAGTGCCTCGCGGGGGGCCACCTTC.

The chain links TRBV10-3 to TRBJ2-7; TRBD1 agrees at 7 bases. Germline V gene data show CDR1 as ENHRY and CDR2 as SYGVKD. With V trimmed by 2 bases and J by 6 bases, 1 base remained unmatched. The CDR3 extends over 12 amino acids. The CDR3 sequence: CAISETGVEQYF. The CDR3 DNA follows: TGTGCCATCAGTGAGACAGGGGTCGAGCAGTACTTC.

The chain recombines TRBV7-2 with TRBJ1-3; TRBD1 matches at 9 bases. Germline CDR1 is SGHTA and CDR2 is FQGNSA. Unmatched junction bases numbered 5, after V lost 5 bases and J lost 6 bases. This CDR3 has 14 amino acids. CDR3 sequence: CASSVRTGENTIYF. The CDR3 DNA reads TGTGCCAGCAGCGTCCGGACAGGGGAAAACACCATATATTTT.

The chain couples TRBV28 to TRBJ2-7, with TRBD2 matching over 7 bases. CDR3 length: 15 amino acids. Looked up from germline, CDR1 is MDHEN and CDR2 is SYDVKM. J gave up 2 bases and V 5 bases, and 9 bases lay outside the gene matches. The CDR3 reads CASSAGGRSTYEQYF. The CDR3 nucleotides read TGTGCCAGCAGTGCCGGGGGGAGAAGTACCTACGAGCAGTACTTC.

The rearrangement joins TRBV12-5 to TRBJ1-1, with 7 positions matching TRBD1. Losses at the gene ends were 0 bases for V and 1 base for J; bases not matched to a gene: 5. CDR1 is LGHNT and CDR2 is FRNRAP in the germline V gene. The CDR3 contains 16 residues. The CDR3 DNA sequence: TGTGCTAGTGGTTTGGTGACCGGGACAGCGAACACTGAAGCTTTCTTT. Translating it yields CASGLVTGTANTEAFF.

The chain carries TRBV5-6 and TRBJ2-5; 12 bases agree with TRBD2. CDR1 is SGHDT, CDR2 YYEEEE, per germline. V was pared by 2 bases and J by 2 bases, with 4 bases of the junction left unmatched. This CDR3 contains 16 residues. The CDR3 protein is CASSLGLAGGQETQYF. CDR3 DNA sequence: TGTGCCAGCAGCTTAGGGCTAGCGGGGGGGCAAGAGACCCAGTACTTC.